The rows below give T cell receptor beta chains drawn from one sample of a study of beta chain features in type 1 diabetes. Sequencing used immunoSEQ multiplex PCR; TCRdb keeps in-frame clones, though not all of them. The sample has hundreds of thousands of clones; about 14% are singletons. Sequencing was performed on naive CD4+ T cells from blood. These receptors came from a man aged 18 to 29 in good health. Both conserved end residues are part of each CDR3.

cdr3_aa | cdr3_length | j_call | v_call
CSASKAAGYTF | 11 | TRBJ1-2 | TRBV20-1
CAIRIGGASGYTF | 13 | TRBJ1-2 | TRBV10-3
CASSQGVQETQYF | 13 | TRBJ2-5 | TRBV28
CASSFGDLRTGNTIYF | 16 | TRBJ1-3 | TRBV27
CAISEKTGAAFSYEQYF | 17 | TRBJ2-7 | TRBV10-3
CASSEGGPAYGYTF | 14 | TRBJ1-2 | TRBV25-1
CASSLDRGQVYNEQFF | 16 | TRBJ2-1 | TRBV7-9
CASSLAYSRGEQYF | 14 | TRBJ2-7 | TRBV7-2
CASTRGRTGSYNEQFF | 16 | TRBJ2-1 | TRBV19
CASSFPPGGRNYEQYF | 16 | TRBJ2-7 | TRBV5-1
CASSQEGGRYEQYF | 14 | TRBJ2-7 | TRBV4-3
CASSPRGTEYNSPLHF | 16 | TRBJ1-6 | TRBV18
CASTRQEGNQPQHF | 14 | TRBJ1-5 | TRBV2
CSARPPHEQYF | 11 | TRBJ2-7 | TRBV20-1
CSVTGNSNYGYTF | 13 | TRBJ1-2 | TRBV29-1
CASSLQGFQNEQFF | 14 | TRBJ2-1 | TRBV7-9
CASSHPSGQGGNQPQHF | 17 | TRBJ1-5 | TRBV7-2
CASSLDRAGTF | 11 | TRBJ1-2 | TRBV7-9
CATQRQGRTGELFF | 14 | TRBJ2-2 | TRBV6-5
CASSDGGANVLTF | 13 | TRBJ2-6 | TRBV6-1
CASSHTEMNTEAFF | 14 | TRBJ1-1 | TRBV5-5
CASSPTIQETQYF | 13 | TRBJ2-5 | TRBV5-4
CASSEDSYNEQFF | 13 | TRBJ2-1 | TRBV2
CASSIRDYGTDTQYF | 15 | TRBJ2-3 | TRBV19
CASSLAVRGLRETQYF | 16 | TRBJ2-5 | TRBV7-2
CASSPITDTQYF | 12 | TRBJ2-3 | TRBV7-8
CASSRRGPQETQYF | 14 | TRBJ2-5 | TRBV6-5
CASSLGREYEQFF | 13 | TRBJ2-1 | TRBV7-2
CASSYSQYAGYTF | 13 | TRBJ1-2 | TRBV6-5
CASSILQVGLAKNIQYF | 17 | TRBJ2-4 | TRBV5-1
CASSSLYTGGIQHF | 14 | TRBJ1-5 | TRBV7-2
CASSPPASGSETQYF | 15 | TRBJ2-5 | TRBV18
CATASLGGAGEDTQYF | 16 | TRBJ2-3 | TRBV15
CASSFRSYGYTF | 12 | TRBJ1-2 | TRBV28
CASGLDWAGNYGYTF | 15 | TRBJ1-2 | TRBV12-5
CASSRVRGSYEQYF | 14 | TRBJ2-7 | TRBV28